The 13 T cell receptor beta chains in this list originate from one sample, sequenced in a study of sequential checkpoint blockade in melanoma. Method: immunoSEQ multiplex PCR; TCRdb's copy keeps in-frame clones and lacks some. The table includes approximately 6,300 clones, roughly 26% detected once. Noted treatment: randomized to nivolumab then ipilimumab (arm A) or the reverse (arm B). This specimen consisted of tumor tissue (inferred from file names), obtained from a patient given nivolumab and ipilimumab in sequence. The receptors were sampled from a human donor with melanoma.

This clone has just a few counts. This chain uses TRBV28 with TRBJ2-7; no firm D call. CDR1 and CDR2 (germline): MDHEN, SYDVKM. CDR3 length: 13 amino acids. The V end was cut by 5 bases, the J end by 9 bases, with 17 bases between. The CDR3 DNA reads TGTGCCAGCAGTACCCGGGCCCCCGGTGGGCAGTACTTC. Its translation is CASSTRAPGGQYF. Supplemented by reference TRBV28 and TRBJ2-7, the full variable domain reads DVKVTQSSRYLVKRTGEKVFLECVQDMDHENMFWYRQDPGLGLRLIYFSYDVKMKEKGDIPEGYSVSREKKERFSLILESASTNQTSMYLCASSTRAPGGQYFGPGTRLTVT.

The V call is TRBV29-1, the J call TRBJ1-1; no reliable D call. The CDR3 runs 15 residues. V lost 7 bases and J lost 4, with 22 bases in between. The germline V gene has CDR1 SQVTM and CDR2 ANQGSEA. In nucleotides, the CDR3 is TGCAGCGGTGGAATTTCAATGCCTCGGAGCACTGAAGCTTTCTTT. Protein: CSGGISMPRSTEAFF.

The chain employs TRBV28 and TRBJ2-3; TRBD2 is a possible D gene (5 bases). V lost 6 bases and J 4 bases, leaving 17 bases between the germline ends. The CDR3 contains 15 residues. Per the germline V gene, CDR1 is MDHEN and CDR2 is SYDVKM. CDR3 amino acids: CASSPPAGGADTQYF. The CDR3 DNA is TGTGCCAGCAGCCCCCCGGCGGGTGGGGCAGATACGCAGTATTTT.

There are many counts of this clone. J is TRBJ2-7 and V is TRBV9; 7 nucleotides line up with TRBD1. Germline values: CDR1 SGDLS, CDR2 YYNGEE. The CDR3 totals 14 residues. V trimming: 0 bases; J trimming: 2 bases; junction bases outside the gene matches: 2. CDR3 sequence reads: CASSVGDSTYEQYF. CDR3 sequence (DNA): TGTGCCAGCAGCGTAGGGGACAGCACCTACGAGCAGTACTTC.

The CDR3 region is CASSVGTVNIQYF. In nucleotides, the CDR3 is TGTGCCAGCAGTGTCGGGACGGTGAACATTCAGTACTTC. The chain carries TRBV6-8 and TRBJ2-4, with D tentatively TRBD1 or TRBD2 (5 bases each). V lost 5 bases and J lost 7, with 12 bases in between. The CDR3 extends over 13 amino acids. Germline loops: CDR1 MNHGY, CDR2 SAAAGT.

The chain is built from TRBV28 and TRBJ1-2; TRBD1 might be the D (5 bases). The CDR3 extends over 14 amino acids. Germline V CDR1 and CDR2: MDHEN, SYDVKM. V dropped 4 bases and J dropped 8 bases, with 17 bases sitting between them. The CDR3 sequence: CASSSGITSGGYTF. CDR3 bases: TGTGCCAGCAGTTCAGGGATAACGTCGGGAGGCTACACCTTC.

The rearrangement joins TRBV5-1 to TRBJ2-3; TRBD2 matches 14 bases. The V and J ends lost 7 bases and 3 bases, in that order; junction bases with no gene match: 7. This CDR3 contains 16 residues. From germline, CDR1 is SGHRS and CDR2 YFSETQ. Here the CDR3 reads CASGTSGSEGTDTQYF. DNA of the CDR3: TGCGCCAGCGGGACTAGCGGGAGTGAGGGGACAGATACGCAGTATTTT.

This clone has a count of ten or more. This CDR3 is CASSLQKGTRFKHRELFF. The DNA for the CDR3 is TGTGCCAGCAGCTTACAAAAAGGGACTAGATTTAAACACCGGGAGCTGTTTTTT. The V gene is TRBV11-3, the J gene TRBJ2-2, with 8 bases matching TRBD2. V dropped 2 bases and J dropped 9; count of bases not matched to a gene: 17. This CDR3 is 18 amino acids long. Germline V gene lookup returns CDR1 SGHNT and CDR2 YENEEA.

V usage is TRBV18 and J usage is TRBJ1-4, with D possibly being TRBD1 (5 bases). The CDR3 runs to 16 residues. The germline CDR1 and CDR2 sequences are KGHSH and LQKENI. V was trimmed by 2 bases and J by 0 bases, leaving 10 bases between them. This CDR3 is CASSPEGIATNEKLFF. The CDR3 DNA reads TGTGCCAGCTCACCAGAGGGGATTGCAACTAATGAAAAACTGTTTTTT.

This chain connects TRBV29-1 to TRBJ2-7, with 7 bases identical to TRBD2. Germline V gives CDR1 SQVTM, CDR2 ANQGSEA. The CDR3 is made up of 19 amino acids. Losses at the gene ends were 4 bases for V and 5 bases for J; bases not matched to a gene: 26. CDR3 residues: CSVVTYAGLAEPYTHEQYF. In nucleotides, the CDR3 is TGCAGCGTTGTGACTTATGCGGGGCTAGCGGAACCCTATACCCACGAGCAGTACTTC.

This clone came up a few times. This chain's CDR3 is CASSIASGIFNEQFF. CDR3 DNA: TGTGCCAGTAGTATAGCTAGCGGGATATTCAATGAGCAGTTCTTC. The rearrangement uses TRBV19 and TRBJ2-1; TRBD2 matches at 9 bases. The J segment lost 6 bases and the V segment lost 1 base, leaving 4 bases of the junction unmatched. This CDR3 is 15 amino acids long. Germline CDR1 and CDR2: LNHDA and SQIVND (reference sequence).

This clone was observed a few times. This chain uses TRBV19 with TRBJ2-7; D tentatively reads TRBD1 or TRBD2 (6 bases each). The CDR3 loop spans 14 amino acids. Trimming left V 4 bases short and J 6 bases short, with 16 bases between. Germline V gene lookup returns CDR1 LNHDA and CDR2 SQIVND (reference sequence). CDR3 in DNA: TGTGCCAGTAGTACAGGGGACTGGACGACCGAGCAGTACTTC. It encodes CASSTGDWTTEQYF.

This clone was observed a handful of times. The chain has TRBV12-1 and TRBJ2-7; the D call TRBD2 from the table was never checked on the DNA. TRBV12-1 is marked as a pseudogene. The CDR3 is made up of 14 amino acids. Here the CDR3 DNA reads TGTGCCGCCCTCCGAGGGCAGTATCCTCACGAGCAGTACTTC. This gives the protein CAALRGQYPHEQYF.